The 24 T cell receptor beta chains listed next were all sequenced from one sample in a study of cytomegalovirus exposure and HLA in healthy donors. A multiplex PCR was run with 60 Vbeta primers and 13 Jbeta primers. Some clones are missing from TCRdb's copy, which holds only in-frame ones; the method was immunoSEQ multiplex PCR. The table lists about 130,000 clones, 70% to 85% of them singletons. Sequencing was done on a sample of PBMCs. Source of these receptors: a female donor in good health and CMV-seronegative.

This chain uses TRBV12-5 with TRBJ2-1, with D unresolved. From germline, CDR1 is LGHNT and CDR2 FRNRAP. Trimming pared 4 bases from V and 7 bases from J, leaving 11 bases between. This CDR3 has 13 amino acids. CDR3 sequence (DNA): TGTGCTAGTGGTTCCAACTCCGAGAATGAGCAGTTCTTC. Its protein product is CASGSNSENEQFF.

The DNA of the CDR3 is TGTGCCAGCACCACGTCCCCCGGGACAGGGCTGTCCGAGCAGTACTTC. Protein sequence: CASTTSPGTGLSEQYF. This rearrangement joins TRBV27 to TRBJ2-7; 9 bases are a match to TRBD1. J gave up 6 bases and V 7 bases, and 16 bases lay outside the gene matches. Germline-derived CDR1 and CDR2 are MNHEY and SMNVEV (reference sequence). The CDR3 has 16 residues.

This clone was found a few times. V and J are TRBV25-1 and TRBJ2-7; TRBD1 might be the D (6 bases). V gave up 1 base and J gave up 3 bases, with 19 bases separating them. The germline CDR1 and CDR2 sequences are MGHDK and SYGVNS. This CDR3 region has 17 residues. The CDR3 is CASSEFGRGKPFYEQYF. The CDR3 nucleotides read TGTGCCAGCAGTGAATTTGGCAGGGGTAAGCCTTTCTACGAGCAGTACTTC.

A few counts support this clone. V is TRBV5-6 and J is TRBJ1-4; 10 positions match TRBD1. Germline-derived CDR1 and CDR2 are SGHDT and YYEEEE. The length of the CDR3 is 15 residues. Trimming removed 2 bases from V and 8 bases from J; junction bases left unmatched: 6. This CDR3 reads CASSFPGTGDEKLFF. CDR3 in DNA: TGTGCCAGCAGCTTCCCCGGGACAGGGGACGAAAAACTGTTTTTT.

This clone was found once. The gene calls are TRBV2 and TRBJ2-5; tentative D call: TRBD2 (5 bases). CDR1 is SNHLY and CDR2 is FYNNEI in the germline V gene. V lost 9 bases and J 0 bases, leaving 17 bases between the germline ends. The CDR3 length is 15 residues. CDR3 sequence: CARGSRDWYQETQYF. Here the CDR3 DNA reads TGTGCCAGGGGGTCGAGGGATTGGTACCAAGAGACCCAGTACTTC.

This sequence joins TRBV6-1 and TRBJ2-2; 7 bases agree with TRBD1. The CDR3 totals 13 residues. Trimming at V came to 5 bases and at J to 4 bases, leaving 1 base not matched to a gene. Looked up from germline, CDR1 is MNHNS and CDR2 is SASEGT. The CDR3 coding sequence is TGTGCCAGCAGTCCAGGGGGCACCGGGGAGCTGTTTTTT. This sequence encodes CASSPGGTGELFF.

This chain links TRBV27 with TRBJ2-5; perhaps TRBD2 as D (6 bases). The germline V and J ends were trimmed by 0 bases and 2 bases, with 10 bases remaining between them. This CDR3 contains 15 residues. CDR1 MNHEY and CDR2 SMNVEV come from the germline V gene (reference sequence). CDR3 region: CASSLSGGVQETQYF. CDR3 nucleotides: TGTGCCAGCAGTTTATCAGGCGGGGTACAAGAGACCCAGTACTTC.

The rearrangement uses TRBV5-1 and TRBJ2-5; 8 bases align to TRBD1. The CDR3 totals 14 residues. Germline V gives CDR1 SGHRS, CDR2 YFSETQ. The V gene end was trimmed by 0 bases and the J gene end by 5 bases; junction bases not matched to a gene: 3. CDR3 in amino acids: CASSLEGQGETQYF. The CDR3 DNA follows: TGCGCCAGCAGCTTGGAAGGACAGGGTGAGACCCAGTACTTC.

Details on this clone: At one boundary the junction diverges from the germline segment, which might be a read error. V and J are TRBV7-9 and TRBJ1-1; possibly TRBD1 for D (6 bases). The CDR3 loop spans 15 amino acids. Germline CDR1 SEHNR, CDR2 FQNEAQ (reference sequence). The CDR3 region has the DNA TGTTCCAGCACAGGTATCGGGACAACAAACACTGAAGCTTTCTTT. Translation: CSSTGIGTTNTEAFF.

The rearrangement uses TRBV19 and TRBJ2-5; 14 bases line up with TRBD2. V lost 5 bases to trimming and J lost 4 bases; unmatched junction nucleotides: 12. The CDR3 runs to 18 residues. CDR1 and CDR2 from the germline V gene are LNHDA and SQIVND (reference sequence). The CDR3 sequence is CASSSTGTSGSILETQYF. The CDR3 nucleotides are TGTGCCAGTAGTTCCACCGGGACTAGCGGGAGTATTCTAGAGACCCAGTACTTC. The full variable domain, completed using reference TRBV19 and TRBJ2-5, is DGGITQSPKYLFRKEGQNVTLSCEQNLNHDAMYWYRQDPGQGLRLIYYSQIVNDFQKGDIAEGYSVSREKKESFPLTVTSAQKNPTAFYLCASSSTGTSGSILETQYFGPGTRLLVL.

This chain links TRBV28 with TRBJ2-1; possible D gene TRBD1, 6 bases. The CDR3 covers 15 residues. V lost 3 bases to trimming and J lost 4 bases, with 13 bases between them. Germline assignment: CDR1 MDHEN and CDR2 SYDVKM. The CDR3 protein is CASSFGDTLYNEQFF. For the CDR3, the DNA is TGTGCCAGCAGTTTCGGGGACACTCTGTACAATGAGCAGTTCTTC.

This sequence joins TRBV5-1 and TRBJ2-7, with D possibly matching TRBD2 (6 bases). V gave up 2 bases and J gave up 1 base, with 13 bases separating them. This CDR3 spans 15 amino acids. From germline, CDR1 is SGHRS and CDR2 YFSETQ. CDR3 nucleotide sequence: TGCGCCAGCAGCTTTCGAGGCGGGACTTCCTACGAGCAGTACTTC. Its protein is CASSFRGGTSYEQYF.

V gene TRBV29-1 combines with J gene TRBJ2-7, with 11 bases that match TRBD1. Trimming removed 3 bases from V and 7 bases from J; junction bases left unmatched: 11. The CDR3 is 15 amino acids. CDR1 and CDR2 (germline): SQVTM, ANQGSEA. CDR3 sequence: CSVELYGTGGGEQYF. CDR3 DNA: TGCAGCGTTGAGTTATATGGGACAGGGGGAGGAGAGCAGTACTTC.

This clone has only a few counts. The junction departs from germline at one end; a sequencing error may be responsible. The chain employs TRBV11-1 and TRBJ2-5; D call uncertain. Germline V CDR1 and CDR2: SGHAT, FQDESV (reference sequence). This CDR3 is built from 13 residues. DNA of the CDR3: TGTGCCAGCAGCTTAGAACAGCAAGGGACCCAGTACTTC. This translates into CASSLEQQGTQYF. The full variable domain, in which reference TRBV11-1 and TRBJ2-5 provide the parts outside the CDR3, is EAEVAQSPRYKITEKSQAVAFWCDPISGHATLYWYRQILGQGPELLVQFQDESVVDDSQLPKDRFSAERLKGVDSTLKIQPAELGDSAMYLCASSLEQQGTQYFGPGTRLLVL.

This chain joins TRBV7-9 and TRBJ2-3; a weak D match, TRBD1 (7 bases). V shed 5 bases and J shed 3 bases, with 18 bases lying between them. The CDR3 is 16 residues long. CDR1 and CDR2 (germline): SEHNR, FQNEAQ (reference sequence). This CDR3 reads CASSVLQGSGTDTQYF. CDR3 DNA sequence: TGTGCCAGCAGCGTACTACAGGGGAGCGGGACAGATACGCAGTATTTT.

The chain has TRBV10-3 and TRBJ2-1, with 7 bases fitting TRBD2. Germline V lookup: CDR1 ENHRY, CDR2 SYGVKD. The CDR3 has 14 amino acids. V lost 3 bases, J lost 4 bases, and 3 bases stayed unmatched. The CDR3: CAISDGGRYNEQFF. CDR3 sequence (DNA): TGTGCCATCAGTGATGGCGGGAGATACAATGAGCAGTTCTTC.

The rearrangement joins TRBV5-4 to TRBJ2-1; TRBD2 aligns across 9 bases. The CDR3 has 17 residues. The J segment lost 9 bases and the V segment lost 1 base, leaving 14 bases of the junction unmatched. Germline V gives CDR1 SGHNT, CDR2 YYREEE (reference sequence). The CDR3 DNA sequence: TGTGCCAGCAGCTTGTTTCAGCATAGCGGGAGCGAAGGTGAGCAGTTCTTC. Translation: CASSLFQHSGSEGEQFF.

V usage is TRBV2 and J usage is TRBJ1-1; 8 positions match TRBD1. V lost 5 bases, J lost 2 bases, and 7 bases stayed unmatched. The germline V gene has CDR1 SNHLY and CDR2 FYNNEI. This CDR3 comprises 15 residues. The CDR3 nucleotides read TGTGCCAGCAGTTTTCGGACAGGGCCAAACACTGAAGCTTTCTTT. Protein: CASSFRTGPNTEAFF.

This chain links TRBV5-1 with TRBJ2-7; 9 bases line up with TRBD1. The length of the CDR3 is 13 residues. Losses at the gene ends were 4 bases for V and 6 bases for J; bases not matched to a gene: 5. Germline V gene lookup returns CDR1 SGHRS and CDR2 YFSETQ. This CDR3 reads CASSGTGIAEQYF. CDR3 in DNA: TGCGCCAGCAGCGGGACAGGGATAGCCGAGCAGTACTTC.

The gene calls are TRBV27 and TRBJ2-3; 11 nucleotides line up with TRBD2. In germline, CDR1 is MNHEY, CDR2 SMNVEV (reference sequence). The CDR3 loop spans 16 amino acids. J gave up 3 bases and V 2 bases, and 4 bases lay outside the gene matches. The CDR3 is CASSLLAGGRTDTQYF. The CDR3 bases are TGTGCCAGCAGTTTACTAGCGGGAGGTCGGACAGATACGCAGTATTTT.

This clone was observed a single time. The CDR3, as DNA: TGCAGCGTTGGCTCTCGCGGGAGATTAACAGATACGCAGTATTTT. This translates into CSVGSRGRLTDTQYF. This chain links TRBV29-1 with TRBJ2-3; 7 bases are shared with TRBD2. The CDR3 covers 15 residues. The V gene's germline CDR1 is SQVTM and CDR2 ANQGSEA. Trimming at V came to 4 bases and at J to 3 bases, leaving 10 bases not matched to a gene.

This rearrangement joins TRBV7-9 to TRBJ2-1; 9 bases fit TRBD2. The germline CDR1 and CDR2 sequences are SEHNR and FQNEAQ (reference sequence). J gave up 10 bases and V 3 bases, and 4 bases lay outside the gene matches. The CDR3 consists of 13 residues. The CDR3 loop is CASSLGGGGEQFF. CDR3 nucleotide sequence: TGTGCCAGCAGCTTGGGCGGGGGGGGCGAGCAGTTCTTC.

The rearrangement joins TRBV4-3 to TRBJ2-3; 9 nucleotides match TRBD2. Germline CDR1 and CDR2: LGHNA and YSLEER. J gave up 1 base and V 0 bases, and 11 bases lay outside the gene matches. The CDR3 length is 19 residues. CDR3 in amino acids: CASSQDRVAGVLGTDTQYF. The CDR3 DNA reads as TGCGCCAGCAGCCAAGATAGGGTAGCGGGAGTTTTGGGCACAGATACGCAGTATTTT.

V usage is TRBV5-1 and J usage is TRBJ2-5, with D possibly matching TRBD1 (6 bases). With the DNA end fitting TRBJ2-7 better, the J assignment may be wrong. The germline gives CDR1 SGHRS, CDR2 YFSETQ. CDR3 length: 13 amino acids. CDR3 protein: CASRSGQTYEQYF. In DNA, the CDR3 is TGCGCCAGCAGGTCAGGACAGACCTACGAGCAGTACTTC.